A selection of T cell receptor beta chains follows, all from one sample in a study of identical twins. TCRdb reprocessed the 5' RACE reads via MiXCR and lists one record per CDR3 protein. Here the sample spans 500,000 to 650,000 distinct CDR3 sequences, about 7.1% being singletons. These data are also associated with another study on yellow fever vaccine responses in identical twins.

The sequenced sample was PBMCs. The receptors stem from a young woman in good health. Each CDR3 is given with its conserved first and last residue. Each record gives: J gene, clone size, V gene, CDR3 length, D gene, CDR3 DNA, CDR3 protein. A D gene is named only where the DNA matches it firmly. Only some rows state a clone size, as once, few, many or a class for expanded clones.

TRBJ2-7	.	TRBV28	16	TRBD1	TGTGCCAGCTATGGGGCCCCGGACAGGGGTGGCTACGAGCAGTACTTC	CASYGAPDRGGYEQYF
TRBJ2-1	.	TRBV20-1	13	.	TGCAGTGTCCCCCCGACCGGGGAAAATGAGCAGTTCTTC	CSVPPTGENEQFF
TRBJ2-7	.	TRBV5-1	13	.	TGCGCCAGCAGCGGAGGTTACCGGAACGAGCAGTACTTC	CASSGGYRNEQYF
TRBJ1-5	many	TRBV7-8	19	.	TGTGCCAGCAGCTTACGAGGCAGGGAAGCACAATTGAGCAATCAGCCCCAGCATTTT	CASSLRGREAQLSNQPQHF
TRBJ2-3	few	TRBV20-1	17	.	TGCAGTGCCCTAGCGTGGAAGCTAGCGCGTAGTAAAGATACGCAGTATTTT	CSALAWKLARSKDTQYF
TRBJ1-3	few	TRBV24-1	13	.	TGTGCCACCAGTGAGTCCTCTGGAAACACCATATATTTT	CATSESSGNTIYF
TRBJ1-5	few	TRBV6-5	15	.	TGTGCCAGCAGTTCGGCAGGATATAGCAATCAGCCCCAGCATTTT	CASSSAGYSNQPQHF
TRBJ2-5	many	TRBV3-1	14	TRBD2	TGTGCCAGCAGCCAAGGGCTAGCGGAAGAGACCCAGTACTTC	CASSQGLAEETQYF
TRBJ2-7	many	TRBV5-1	12	.	TGCGCCAGCAGCTCGGACGGCTACGAGCAGTACTTC	CASSSDGYEQYF
TRBJ2-3	many	TRBV12-3/TRBV12-4	15	.	TGTGCCAGCAGTTTAGAAAGCGGACGCACAGATACGCAGTATTTT	CASSLESGRTDTQYF
TRBJ1-4	few	TRBV6-1	14	TRBD1	TGTGCCAGCAGCTTTGGACAGGGTAGTGAAAAACTGTTTTTT	CASSFGQGSEKLFF
TRBJ1-6	.	TRBV6-5	15	.	TGTGCCAGCAGTTACGGGCCAGGGGATAATTCACCCCTCCACTTT	CASSYGPGDNSPLHF
TRBJ1-5	many	TRBV6-5	16	.	TGTGCCAGCAGTTACCGCGGAGACAGTAGCAATCAGCCCCAGCATTTT	CASSYRGDSSNQPQHF
TRBJ1-2	many	TRBV28	17	.	TGTGCCAGCAGTTTATTGGTATCGGAAGGGGCTAACTATGGCTACACCTTC	CASSLLVSEGANYGYTF
TRBJ2-1	many	TRBV7-2	15	.	TGTGCCAGCAGCTTAGTTAACCCGGCTTACACTGAGCAGTTCTTC	CASSLVNPAYTEQFF
TRBJ1-5	few	TRBV9	14	TRBD1	TGTGCCAGCAGCGTAGGAGGGGGCAAACAGCCCCAGCATTTT	CASSVGGGKQPQHF
TRBJ2-1	.	TRBV3-1	17	.	TGTGCCACCAGCCGTCAAACGGTAGGAACTTTTGGCAATGAGCAGTTCTTC	CATSRQTVGTFGNEQFF
TRBJ2-2	.	TRBV3-1	14	TRBD1	TGTGCCAGCGGAGAGGGACAGGGTACCGGGGAGCTGTTTTTT	CASGEGQGTGELFF
TRBJ2-1	.	TRBV20-1	13	TRBD2	TGCAGTGGGAGCCGGGGGGACTACAATGAGCAGTTCTTC	CSGSRGDYNEQFF
TRBJ2-3	few	TRBV3-1	16	.	TGTGCCAGCAGCCAAGCGTCGGCCCTGGGCACAGATACGCAGTATTTT	CASSQASALGTDTQYF
TRBJ1-1	many	TRBV5-1	15	.	TGCGCCAGCAGCTTGGGGGTATTAAGAGAGACTGAAGCTTTCTTT	CASSLGVLRETEAFF
TRBJ1-6	many	TRBV4-1	16	.	TGCGCCAGCAGAAAGACGGAATCCCTTGATAATTCACCCCTCCACTTT	CASRKTESLDNSPLHF
TRBJ2-2	.	TRBV4-1	15	TRBD1	TGCGCCAGCAGCCAAGAGGGGACAGCCACCGGGGAGCTGTTTTTT	CASSQEGTATGELFF
TRBJ2-1	.	TRBV7-2	14	.	TGTGCCAGCAGCTTACGTAAAAATTGCAATGAGCAGTTCTTC	CASSLRKNCNEQFF
TRBJ2-5	few	TRBV5-1	15	.	TGCGCCAGCAGCTTTCCAGGGGCCGGCCAAGAGACCCAGTACTTC	CASSFPGAGQETQYF
TRBJ1-2	many	TRBV11-2	13	.	TGTGCCAGCAGCTTAGCGGGGGCGCGGGGCTACACCTTC	CASSLAGARGYTF
TRBJ1-2	few	TRBV28	13	TRBD1	TGTGCCAGCAGTGCCGACAGGGCATATGGCTACACCTTC	CASSADRAYGYTF
TRBJ2-7	.	TRBV4-1	17	TRBD2	TGCGCCAGCAGCCTACGCGGGGGACTAGCGGGATCCTACGAGCAGTACTTC	CASSLRGGLAGSYEQYF
TRBJ2-2	few	TRBV10-3	14	.	TGTGCCATCAGTGAGGTCGGAGGAACCGGGGAGCTGTTTTTT	CAISEVGGTGELFF
TRBJ2-3	once	TRBV27	15	.	TGTGCCAGCAGGAAACAGAGAGGTAGCACAGATACGCAGTATTTT	CASRKQRGSTDTQYF
TRBJ2-3	.	TRBV11-2	17	.	TGTGCCAGCAGCTTGCCTCCTTGGGAAAAGATAACAGATACGCAGTATTTT	CASSLPPWEKITDTQYF
TRBJ1-1	few	TRBV7-3	13	TRBD1	TGTGCCAGCAGTACAGGGGTTAACACTGAAGCTTTCTTT	CASSTGVNTEAFF
TRBJ2-6	many	TRBV20-1	13	.	TGCAGTGCTCAGATCTCTGGGGCCAACGTCCTGACTTTC	CSAQISGANVLTF
TRBJ1-1	.	TRBV25-1	12	.	TGTGCCAGCAGTGAATTAGGGGGGGTGGCTTTCTTT	CASSELGGVAFF
TRBJ2-1	.	TRBV5-5	14	.	TGTGCCAGCAGCTTGTATATCGGGGGCAATGAGCAGTTCTTC	CASSLYIGGNEQFF
TRBJ1-1	many	TRBV7-9	14	.	TGTGCCAGCAGCCAGGGACACTTGAACACTGAAGCTTTCTTT	CASSQGHLNTEAFF
TRBJ2-5	.	TRBV3-1	16	TRBD2	TGTGCCAGCAGCCACGGGACTAGGGGCATTCGAGAGACCCAGTACTTC	CASSHGTRGIRETQYF
TRBJ2-2	few	TRBV20-1	16	.	TGCAGTGCTAGAGATGAACAGGCTCTGACTACCGGGGAGCTGTTTTTT	CSARDEQALTTGELFF
TRBJ2-3	.	TRBV28	19	TRBD2	TGTGCCCTACAGGACGCTCTAGCGGCGCCCCCCTTGGGCACAGATACGCAGTATTTT	CALQDALAAPPLGTDTQYF
TRBJ2-2	few	TRBV12-3/TRBV12-4	13	.	TGTGCCAGCAGTCCAGAGACCACCGGGGAGCTGTTTTTT	CASSPETTGELFF
TRBJ2-7	many	TRBV7-9	14	.	TGTGCCAGCAGCTCCCTTGGGACCTCCTACGAGCAGTACTTC	CASSSLGTSYEQYF
TRBJ2-1	many	TRBV29-1	11	.	TGCAGGGCTGCAGAAAACAATGAGCAGTTCTTC	CRAAENNEQFF
TRBJ2-7	.	TRBV2	14	TRBD1	TGTGCCAGCAGGGACAGGTGGGTCCCCTACGAGCAGTACTTC	CASRDRWVPYEQYF
TRBJ2-5	.	TRBV9	16	TRBD1	TGTGCCAGCAGCCCGCCGGGACAGGGGGCTTCGGAGACCCAGTACTTC	CASSPPGQGASETQYF
TRBJ2-1	.	TRBV11-2	13	.	TGTGCCAGCAGCCCCGGACCCAAAATGGAGCAGTTCTTC	CASSPGPKMEQFF
TRBJ2-2	.	TRBV4-1	16	.	TGCGCCAGCAGCCCAGTAGGGGGGACGAACACCGGGGAGCTGTTTTTT	CASSPVGGTNTGELFF
TRBJ2-3	many	TRBV20-1	12	.	TGCAGTGCAAGGGACTTCGCAGATACGCAGTATTTT	CSARDFADTQYF
TRBJ1-5	many	TRBV12-3/TRBV12-4	14	.	TGTGCCAGCAGTCTCAGGGGAAACAATCAGCCCCAGCATTTT	CASSLRGNNQPQHF
TRBJ2-1	few	TRBV6-5	14	.	TGTGCCAGCAGTTACTGGCAGTCCTACAATGAGCAGTTCTTC	CASSYWQSYNEQFF
TRBJ2-3	many	TRBV20-1	16	.	TGCAGTGCTAGTAGGCCGTCCAGAGGGGGCACAGATACGCAGTATTTT	CSASRPSRGGTDTQYF
TRBJ2-3	.	TRBV12-3/TRBV12-4	15	.	TGTGCCAGCAGTTTAAGCGTAGCTAGCACAGATACGCAGTATTTT	CASSLSVASTDTQYF
TRBJ1-1	few	TRBV14	13	.	TGTGCCAGCAGCCAGTGGACTGGAACTGAAGCTTTCTTT	CASSQWTGTEAFF
TRBJ2-5	few	TRBV28	15	TRBD1	TGTGCCAGCAGACCCACCGGGACAGTGCAAGAGACCCAGTACTTC	CASRPTGTVQETQYF
TRBJ2-7	.	TRBV27	15	TRBD1	TGTGCCAGCAGTACCCGAGACAGGGGTGACTACGAGCAGTACTTC	CASSTRDRGDYEQYF
TRBJ1-2	many	TRBV10-1	16	.	TGCGCCAGCACCCGCCCGGTGGGGGCGGCCCACTATGGCTACACCTTC	CASTRPVGAAHYGYTF
TRBJ2-3	many	TRBV4-1	19	.	TGCGCCAGCAGCCACTCAAGGGGCGTCCTGAGTCGATTCGCAGATACGCAGTATTTT	CASSHSRGVLSRFADTQYF
TRBJ2-7	many	TRBV4-1	14	.	TGCGCCAGCAGCCAAGCGACAGGACACTACGAGCAGTACTTC	CASSQATGHYEQYF
TRBJ1-4	few	TRBV29-1	15	.	TGCAGCGGCATTTCTGAACAGGGTGGGAGAGAAAAACTGTTTTTT	CSGISEQGGREKLFF
TRBJ2-2	many	TRBV12-3/TRBV12-4	16	TRBD2	TGTGCCAGCAGACCGCCGGGACTAGTTTACACCGGGGAGCTGTTTTTT	CASRPPGLVYTGELFF
TRBJ1-2	many	TRBV25-1	12	.	TGTGCCAGCATGGGAGGTTATGTTGGCTACACCTTC	CASMGGYVGYTF